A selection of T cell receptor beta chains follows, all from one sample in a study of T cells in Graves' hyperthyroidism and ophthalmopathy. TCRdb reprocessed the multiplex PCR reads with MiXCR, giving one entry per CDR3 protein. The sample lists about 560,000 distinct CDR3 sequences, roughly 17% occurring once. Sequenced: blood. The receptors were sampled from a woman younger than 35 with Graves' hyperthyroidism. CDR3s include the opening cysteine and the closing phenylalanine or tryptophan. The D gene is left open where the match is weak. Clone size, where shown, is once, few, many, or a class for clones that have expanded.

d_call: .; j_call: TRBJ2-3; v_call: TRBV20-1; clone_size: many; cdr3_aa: CSARDLGRNTDTQYF; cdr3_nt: TGCAGTGCTAGAGATCTGGGCAGGAACACAGATACGCAGTATTTT
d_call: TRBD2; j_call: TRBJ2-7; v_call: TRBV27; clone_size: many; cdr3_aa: CASSVRTSGYYEQYF; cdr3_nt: TGTGCCAGCAGTGTCCGGACTAGCGGTTACTACGAGCAGTACTTC
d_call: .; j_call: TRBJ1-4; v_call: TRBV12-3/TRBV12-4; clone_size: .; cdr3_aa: CASSLYIGEKLFF; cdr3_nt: TGTGCCAGCAGTTTATACATTGGTGAAAAACTGTTTTTT
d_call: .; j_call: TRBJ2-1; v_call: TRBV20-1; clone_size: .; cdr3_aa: CSARDIRGVSYNEQFF; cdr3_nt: TGCAGTGCTAGAGATATCAGGGGGGTCTCCTACAATGAGCAGTTCTTC
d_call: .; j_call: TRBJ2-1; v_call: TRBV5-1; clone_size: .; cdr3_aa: CASSLVGSGEQFF; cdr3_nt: TGCGCCAGCAGCTTGGTGGGCTCCGGAGAGCAGTTCTTC
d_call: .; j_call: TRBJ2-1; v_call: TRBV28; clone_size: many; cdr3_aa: CASRVGKLADTYNEQFF; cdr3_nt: TGTGCCAGCCGGGTGGGTAAATTAGCGGATACTTACAATGAGCAGTTCTTC
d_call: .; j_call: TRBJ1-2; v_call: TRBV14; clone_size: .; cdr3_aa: CASSHGTNYGYTF; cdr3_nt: TGTGCCAGCAGCCACGGTACTAACTATGGCTACACCTTC
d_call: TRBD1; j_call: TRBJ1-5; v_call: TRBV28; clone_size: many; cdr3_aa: CASSFDRERNQPQHF; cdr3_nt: TGTGCCAGCAGTTTTGACAGGGAAAGGAATCAGCCCCAGCATTTT
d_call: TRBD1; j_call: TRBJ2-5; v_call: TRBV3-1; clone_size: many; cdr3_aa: CASSQVLSGTGDETQYF; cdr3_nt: TGTGCCAGCAGCCAAGTCCTGTCCGGGACAGGGGACGAGACCCAGTACTTC
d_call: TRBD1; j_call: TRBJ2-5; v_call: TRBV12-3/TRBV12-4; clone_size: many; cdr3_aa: CASTLGDRTFQETQYF; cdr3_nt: TGTGCCAGCACTTTGGGGGACAGAACCTTCCAAGAGACCCAGTACTTC
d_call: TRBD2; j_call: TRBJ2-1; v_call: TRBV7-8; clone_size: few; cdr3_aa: CASSLVLTAGGPLSYNEQFF; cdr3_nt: TGTGCCAGCAGCTTAGTCCTGACAGCGGGAGGGCCATTATCCTACAATGAGCAGTTCTTC
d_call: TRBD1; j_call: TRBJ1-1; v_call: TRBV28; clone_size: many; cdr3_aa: CASSLYQGAPNMTEAFF; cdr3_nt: TGTGCCAGCAGTTTATATCAGGGGGCCCCGAACATGACTGAAGCTTTCTTT
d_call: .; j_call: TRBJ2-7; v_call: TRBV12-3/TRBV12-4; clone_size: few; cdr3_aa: CASSPSWGNSYEQYF; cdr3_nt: TGTGCCAGCAGTCCCTCGTGGGGGAACTCCTACGAGCAGTACTTC
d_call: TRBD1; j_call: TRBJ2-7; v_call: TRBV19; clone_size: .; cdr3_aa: CASSSTGTGASEQYF; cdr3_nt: TGTGCCAGTAGTAGTACCGGGACAGGGGCGTCCGAGCAGTACTTC
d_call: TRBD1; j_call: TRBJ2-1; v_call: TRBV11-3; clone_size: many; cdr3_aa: CASSFRGRRANEQFF; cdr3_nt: TGTGCCAGCAGCTTCAGGGGGCGCAGGGCGAATGAGCAGTTCTTC
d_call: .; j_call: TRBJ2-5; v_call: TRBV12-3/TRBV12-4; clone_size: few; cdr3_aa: CASSFPGVGETQYF; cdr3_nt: TGTGCCAGCAGTTTCCCGGGGGTGGGGGAGACCCAGTACTTC
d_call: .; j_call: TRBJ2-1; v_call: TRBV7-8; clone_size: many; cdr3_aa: CASSATSSYNEQFF; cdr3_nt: TGTGCCAGCAGCGCCACCAGCTCCTACAATGAGCAGTTCTTC
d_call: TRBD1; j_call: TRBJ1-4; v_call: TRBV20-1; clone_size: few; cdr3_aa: CSAIETGAFEKLFF; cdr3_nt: TGCAGTGCTATAGAGACAGGGGCATTTGAAAAACTGTTTTTT
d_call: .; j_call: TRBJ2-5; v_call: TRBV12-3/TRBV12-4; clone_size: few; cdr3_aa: CASSLSRAETRYF; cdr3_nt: TGTGCCAGCAGTTTAAGCAGGGCAGAGACCCGGTACTTC
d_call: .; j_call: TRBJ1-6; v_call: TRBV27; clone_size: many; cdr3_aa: CASSFGAINSPLHF; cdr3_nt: TGTGCCAGCAGTTTCGGGGCCATTAATTCACCCCTCCACTTT
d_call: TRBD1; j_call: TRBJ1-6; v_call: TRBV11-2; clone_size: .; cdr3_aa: CASSHIQGDGSSPLLF; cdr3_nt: TGCGCCAGCAGCCATATACAGGGGGATGGTAGTTCACCCCTCCTCTTT
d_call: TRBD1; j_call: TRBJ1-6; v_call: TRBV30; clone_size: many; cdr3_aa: CAWRPDRVNSPLHF; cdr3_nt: TGTGCCTGGAGACCCGACAGGGTAAATTCACCCCTCCACTTT
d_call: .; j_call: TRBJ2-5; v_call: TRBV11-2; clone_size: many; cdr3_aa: CASRVPGKFQETQYF; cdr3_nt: TGTGCCAGCCGTGTCCCCGGGAAATTCCAAGAGACCCAGTACTTC
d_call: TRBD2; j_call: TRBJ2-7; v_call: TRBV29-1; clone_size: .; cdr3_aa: CSVASGRPISYEQYF; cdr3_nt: TGCAGCGTTGCTAGCGGGAGGCCGATCTCCTACGAGCAGTACTTC
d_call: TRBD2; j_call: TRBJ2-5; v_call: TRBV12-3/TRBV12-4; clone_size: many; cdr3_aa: CASSRGGAGAFQETQYF; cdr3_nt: TGTGCCAGCAGTAGGGGTGGAGCGGGAGCGTTCCAAGAGACCCAGTACTTC
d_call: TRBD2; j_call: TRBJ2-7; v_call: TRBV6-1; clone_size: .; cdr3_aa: CASSFPGLAGGGAYEQYF; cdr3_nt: TGTGCCAGCAGTTTCCCGGGACTAGCGGGAGGAGGGGCCTACGAGCAGTACTTC
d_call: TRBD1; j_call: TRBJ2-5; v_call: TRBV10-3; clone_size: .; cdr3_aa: CAISESQGNDETQYF; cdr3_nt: TGTGCCATCAGTGAGTCACAGGGGAATGATGAGACCCAGTACTTC
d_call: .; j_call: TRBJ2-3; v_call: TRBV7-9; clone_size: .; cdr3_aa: CASTPLSSTDTQYF; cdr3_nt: TGTGCCAGCACCCCTCTTAGTAGCACAGATACGCAGTATTTT
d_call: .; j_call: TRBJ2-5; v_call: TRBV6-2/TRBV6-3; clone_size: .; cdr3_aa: CASSPGRGKETQYF; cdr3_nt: TGTGCCAGCAGTCCTGGGAGAGGGAAAGAGACCCAGTACTTC
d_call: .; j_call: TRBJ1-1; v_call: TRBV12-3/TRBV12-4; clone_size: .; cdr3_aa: CASSFARDSTEAFF; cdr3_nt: TGTGCCAGCAGTTTTGCCAGGGATAGCACTGAAGCTTTCTTT
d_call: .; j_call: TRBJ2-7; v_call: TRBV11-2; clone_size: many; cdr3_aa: CASRIDTSPYEQYF; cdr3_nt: TGTGCCAGCCGCATTGACACGTCCCCCTACGAGCAGTACTTC
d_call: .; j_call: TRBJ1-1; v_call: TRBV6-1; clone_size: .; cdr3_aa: CASSEVRFRLSNTEAFF; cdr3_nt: TGTGCCAGCAGTGAAGTTCGGTTTCGGTTGTCGAACACTGAAGCTTTCTTT
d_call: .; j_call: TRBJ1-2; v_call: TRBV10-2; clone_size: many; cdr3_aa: CASRSGQDPRLYGYTF; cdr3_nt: TGCGCCAGCAGGTCGGGGCAGGACCCACGTCTTTATGGCTACACCTTC
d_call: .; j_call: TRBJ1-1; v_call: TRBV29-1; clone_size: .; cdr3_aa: CSVVVDYGAEAFF; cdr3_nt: TGCAGCGTTGTAGTCGACTATGGGGCTGAAGCTTTCTTT
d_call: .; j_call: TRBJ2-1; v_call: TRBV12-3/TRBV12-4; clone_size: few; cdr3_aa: CASSLAAGGAYNEQFF; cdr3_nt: TGTGCCAGCAGTTTAGCCGCAGGGGGGGCCTACAATGAGCAGTTCTTC
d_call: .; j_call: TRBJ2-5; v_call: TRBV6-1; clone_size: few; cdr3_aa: CASSGWDGRETQYF; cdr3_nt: TGTGCCAGCAGTGGGTGGGACGGTCGGGAGACCCAGTACTTC
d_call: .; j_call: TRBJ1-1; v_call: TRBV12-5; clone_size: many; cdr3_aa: CASARAGTEAFF; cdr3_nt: TGTGCTAGTGCTAGGGCTGGTACTGAAGCTTTCTTT
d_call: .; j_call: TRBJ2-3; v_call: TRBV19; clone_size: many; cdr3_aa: CASSSRIGAQSDTQYF; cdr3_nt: TGTGCCAGTAGTTCGAGGATCGGAGCACAGTCAGATACGCAGTATTTT
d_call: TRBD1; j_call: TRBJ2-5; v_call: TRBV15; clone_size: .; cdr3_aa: CATSSPGGEETQYF; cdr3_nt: TGTGCCACCAGCAGCCCAGGGGGCGAAGAGACCCAGTACTTC
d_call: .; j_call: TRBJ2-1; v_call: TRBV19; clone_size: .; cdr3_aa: CASKGLAYYNEQFF; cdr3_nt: TGTGCCAGTAAAGGGCTAGCGTATTACAATGAGCAGTTCTTC
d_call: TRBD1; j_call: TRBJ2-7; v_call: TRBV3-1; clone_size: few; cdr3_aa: CASSQDLGQGASYEQYF; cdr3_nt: TGTGCCAGCAGCCAAGACCTCGGCCAGGGGGCTTCCTACGAGCAGTACTTC
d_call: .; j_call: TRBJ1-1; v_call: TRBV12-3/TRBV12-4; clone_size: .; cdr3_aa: CASRNRATEAFF; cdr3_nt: TGTGCCAGCAGAAACAGGGCCACTGAAGCTTTCTTT
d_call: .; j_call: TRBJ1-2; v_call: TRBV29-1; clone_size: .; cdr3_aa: CSVGQGIPNYGYTF; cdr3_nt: TGCAGCGTTGGGCAGGGCATCCCTAACTATGGCTACACCTTC
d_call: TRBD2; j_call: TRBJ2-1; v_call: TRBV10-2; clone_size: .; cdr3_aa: CASLAGGVSYNEQFF; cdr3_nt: TGCGCCAGCCTAGCGGGGGGCGTCTCCTACAATGAGCAGTTCTTC
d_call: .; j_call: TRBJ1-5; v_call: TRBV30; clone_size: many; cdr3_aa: CAWSVSGTTNQPQHF; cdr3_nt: TGTGCCTGGAGTGTTTCGGGGACTACCAATCAGCCCCAGCATTTT
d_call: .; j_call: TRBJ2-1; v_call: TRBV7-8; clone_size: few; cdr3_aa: CASSLAGLKSSYNEQFF; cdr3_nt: TGTGCCAGCAGCTTAGCGGGACTCAAGAGCTCCTACAATGAGCAGTTCTTC
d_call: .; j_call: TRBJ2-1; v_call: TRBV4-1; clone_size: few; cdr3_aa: CASSPQSSLSYNEQFF; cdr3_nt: TGCGCCAGCAGCCCTCAATCTAGCTTGTCCTACAATGAGCAGTTCTTC
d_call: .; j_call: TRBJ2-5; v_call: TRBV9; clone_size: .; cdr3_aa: CASSAPSVWGEQETQYF; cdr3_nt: TGTGCCAGCAGCGCCCCCTCCGTTTGGGGGGAACAAGAGACCCAGTACTTC
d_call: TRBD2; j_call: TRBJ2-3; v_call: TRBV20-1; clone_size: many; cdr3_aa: CSASQRYSGRIRDTQYF; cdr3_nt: TGCAGTGCTAGTCAACGTTATAGCGGGAGAATCAGAGATACGCAGTATTTT
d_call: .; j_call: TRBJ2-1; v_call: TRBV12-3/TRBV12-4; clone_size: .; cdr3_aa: CASSFIGAGYNEQFF; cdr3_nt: TGTGCCAGCAGTTTTATAGGGGCCGGCTACAATGAGCAGTTCTTC
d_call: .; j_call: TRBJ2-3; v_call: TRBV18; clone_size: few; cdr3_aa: CASSVTSTDTQYF; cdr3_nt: TGTGCCAGCTCAGTGACTAGCACAGATACGCAGTATTTT
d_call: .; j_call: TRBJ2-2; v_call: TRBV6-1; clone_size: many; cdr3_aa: CASSDPGSRTGELFF; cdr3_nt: TGTGCCAGCAGTGATCCCGGTAGTCGCACCGGGGAGCTGTTTTTT
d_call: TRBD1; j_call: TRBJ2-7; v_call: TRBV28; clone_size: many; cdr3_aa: CASSSVGDSTYEQYF; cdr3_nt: TGTGCCAGCAGTTCAGTTGGGGACAGTACCTACGAGCAGTACTTC
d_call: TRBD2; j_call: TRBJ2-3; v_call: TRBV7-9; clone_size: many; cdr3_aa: CASRAGGGGKTDTQYF; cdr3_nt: TGTGCCAGCAGAGCGGGAGGAGGTGGTAAGACGGATACGCAGTATTTT
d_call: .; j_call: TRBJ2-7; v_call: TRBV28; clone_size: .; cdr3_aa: CASFGRYEQYF; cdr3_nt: TGTGCCAGCTTTGGGAGATACGAGCAGTACTTC
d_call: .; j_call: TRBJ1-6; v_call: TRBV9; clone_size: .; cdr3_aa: CASSVDPESSYNSPLHF; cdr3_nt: TGTGCCAGCAGCGTAGACCCCGAGAGCTCCTATAATTCACCCCTCCACTTT
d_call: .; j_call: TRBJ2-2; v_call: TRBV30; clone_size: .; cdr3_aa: CASLGAHTGELCF; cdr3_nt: TGTGCCTCGTTAGGGGCCCACACCGGGGAGCTGTGTTTT
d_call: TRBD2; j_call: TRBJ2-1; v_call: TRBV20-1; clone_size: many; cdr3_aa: CSAAGVPYNEQFF; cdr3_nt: TGCAGTGCTGCGGGAGTTCCCTACAATGAGCAGTTCTTC
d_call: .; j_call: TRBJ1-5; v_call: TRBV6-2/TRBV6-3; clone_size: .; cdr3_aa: CASSYPQPQHF; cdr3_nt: TGTGCCAGCAGTTACCCTCAGCCCCAGCATTTT
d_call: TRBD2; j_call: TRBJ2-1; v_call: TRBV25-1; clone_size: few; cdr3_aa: CASSRLAGEEFRYNEQFF; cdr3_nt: TGTGCCAGCAGCCGCCTAGCGGGAGAGGAGTTTCGGTACAATGAGCAGTTCTTC